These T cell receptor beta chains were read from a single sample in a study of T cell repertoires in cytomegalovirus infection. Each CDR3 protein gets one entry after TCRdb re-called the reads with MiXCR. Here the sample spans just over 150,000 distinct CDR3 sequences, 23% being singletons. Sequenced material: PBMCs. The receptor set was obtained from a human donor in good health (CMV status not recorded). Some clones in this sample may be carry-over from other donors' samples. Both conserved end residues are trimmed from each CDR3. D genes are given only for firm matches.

CDR3 protein: ASSPIKFTGLGIGTEAF; J gene: TRBJ1-1; D gene: .; V gene: TRBV28
CDR3 protein: ASSEQGSNQPQH; J gene: TRBJ1-5; D gene: TRBD1; V gene: TRBV19
CDR3 protein: SVAPGTAKETQY; J gene: TRBJ2-5; D gene: TRBD1; V gene: TRBV29-1
CDR3 protein: ASSQGEGRGPRETQY; J gene: TRBJ2-5; D gene: TRBD1; V gene: TRBV7-8
CDR3 protein: ASSLLGGGGREQY; J gene: TRBJ2-7; D gene: .; V gene: TRBV7-2
CDR3 protein: SANSQIYEQY; J gene: TRBJ2-7; D gene: .; V gene: TRBV20-1
CDR3 protein: ASSTNLRRSSNQPQH; J gene: TRBJ1-5; D gene: .; V gene: TRBV19
CDR3 protein: ASSSTGFYGYT; J gene: TRBJ1-2; D gene: .; V gene: TRBV2
CDR3 protein: ATSDLGTSGGADTQY; J gene: TRBJ2-3; D gene: TRBD2; V gene: TRBV24-1
CDR3 protein: SAEEAGTAYSNQPQH; J gene: TRBJ1-5; D gene: TRBD1; V gene: TRBV20-1
CDR3 protein: ASSSGRGDNEQF; J gene: TRBJ2-1; D gene: TRBD2; V gene: TRBV6-6
CDR3 protein: ASSLNGAYPDTQY; J gene: TRBJ2-3; D gene: .; V gene: TRBV7-3
CDR3 protein: ASSQTSGQGPYEQY; J gene: TRBJ2-7; D gene: TRBD1; V gene: TRBV28
CDR3 protein: ASSFTGKETQY; J gene: TRBJ2-5; D gene: .; V gene: TRBV27
CDR3 protein: ASSTRTASGANVLT; J gene: TRBJ2-6; D gene: .; V gene: TRBV19
CDR3 protein: ASSLAGLTDTQY; J gene: TRBJ2-3; D gene: .; V gene: TRBV7-2
CDR3 protein: SAKLAGVGTGELF; J gene: TRBJ2-2; D gene: TRBD2; V gene: TRBV29-1
CDR3 protein: SARDSREGQEAQY; J gene: TRBJ2-5; D gene: TRBD2; V gene: TRBV20-1
CDR3 protein: ASSLALMGQVLYQQY; J gene: TRBJ2-7; D gene: TRBD1; V gene: TRBV7-2
CDR3 protein: ASSLAGPGEYNEQF; J gene: TRBJ2-1; D gene: .; V gene: TRBV7-9
CDR3 protein: ASSLQGGEQY; J gene: TRBJ2-7; D gene: .; V gene: TRBV7-4
CDR3 protein: ASSVVGSTEQF; J gene: TRBJ2-1; D gene: .; V gene: TRBV7-8
CDR3 protein: ASSSTGWGDNEQF; J gene: TRBJ2-1; D gene: TRBD1; V gene: TRBV7-2
CDR3 protein: SARRTSVTGELF; J gene: TRBJ2-2; D gene: TRBD2; V gene: TRBV20-1
CDR3 protein: ASSTQGAQRTYEQY; J gene: TRBJ2-7; D gene: TRBD1; V gene: TRBV6-6
CDR3 protein: ASSLAGYRSPLH; J gene: TRBJ1-6; D gene: .; V gene: TRBV7-2
CDR3 protein: ASSEDGGLEAQH; J gene: TRBJ1-5; D gene: .; V gene: TRBV2
CDR3 protein: ASSLDTPGQGGSTDTQY; J gene: TRBJ2-3; D gene: TRBD1; V gene: TRBV11-2
CDR3 protein: SASRGAGANVLT; J gene: TRBJ2-6; D gene: .; V gene: TRBV20-1
CDR3 protein: ASSLGGRYTDTQY; J gene: TRBJ2-3; D gene: TRBD2; V gene: TRBV28
CDR3 protein: ASSPPGSPFYGYT; J gene: TRBJ1-2; D gene: .; V gene: TRBV7-3
CDR3 protein: ASSPGRRTMTYEQY; J gene: TRBJ2-7; D gene: .; V gene: TRBV3-1